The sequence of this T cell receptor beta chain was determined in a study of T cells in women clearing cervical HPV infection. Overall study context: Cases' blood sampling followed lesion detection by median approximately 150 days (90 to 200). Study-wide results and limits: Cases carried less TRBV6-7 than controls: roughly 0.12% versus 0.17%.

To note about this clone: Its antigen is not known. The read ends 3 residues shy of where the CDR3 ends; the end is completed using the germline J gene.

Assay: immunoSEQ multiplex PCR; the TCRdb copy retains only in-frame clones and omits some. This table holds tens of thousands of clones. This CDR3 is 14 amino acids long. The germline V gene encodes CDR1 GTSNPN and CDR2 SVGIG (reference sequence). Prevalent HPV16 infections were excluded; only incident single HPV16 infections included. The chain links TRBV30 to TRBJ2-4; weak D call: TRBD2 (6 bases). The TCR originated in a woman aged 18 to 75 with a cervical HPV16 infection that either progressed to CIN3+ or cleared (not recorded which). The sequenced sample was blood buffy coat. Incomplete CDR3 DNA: TGTGCCTGGAGTACCCCCGGAGGGGTCTATGGT. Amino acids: CAWSTPGGVYG. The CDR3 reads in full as CAWSTPGGVYGQYF.